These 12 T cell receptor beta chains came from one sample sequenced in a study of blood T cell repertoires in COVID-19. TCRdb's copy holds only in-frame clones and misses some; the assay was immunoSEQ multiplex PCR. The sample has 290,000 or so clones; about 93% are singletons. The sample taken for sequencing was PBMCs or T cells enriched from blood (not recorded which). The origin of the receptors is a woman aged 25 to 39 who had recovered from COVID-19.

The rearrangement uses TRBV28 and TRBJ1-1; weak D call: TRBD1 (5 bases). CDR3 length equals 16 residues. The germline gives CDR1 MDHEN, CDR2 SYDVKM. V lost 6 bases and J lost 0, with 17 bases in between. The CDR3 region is CASSLRLTVMNTEAFF. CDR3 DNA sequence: TGTGCCAGCAGCCTCCGTTTGACAGTAATGAACACTGAAGCTTTCTTT.

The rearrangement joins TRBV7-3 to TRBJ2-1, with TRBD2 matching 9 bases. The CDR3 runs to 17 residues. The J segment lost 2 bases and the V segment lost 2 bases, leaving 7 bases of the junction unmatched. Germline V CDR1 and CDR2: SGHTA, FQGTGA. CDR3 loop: CASSLGSGSVPYNEQFF. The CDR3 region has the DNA TGTGCCAGCAGCTTAGGTAGCGGGAGTGTACCCTACAATGAGCAGTTCTTC.

CDR3 sequence: CASRIRGTEKLFF. The CDR3 DNA is TGTGCCAGTAGAATTAGAGGAACAGAAAAACTGTTTTTT. The chain has TRBV19 and TRBJ1-4; D not resolved. The V gene lost 6 bases and the J gene lost 8 bases, with 13 bases spanning the gap. Germline CDR1 is LNHDA and CDR2 is SQIVND (reference sequence). This CDR3 has 13 amino acids.

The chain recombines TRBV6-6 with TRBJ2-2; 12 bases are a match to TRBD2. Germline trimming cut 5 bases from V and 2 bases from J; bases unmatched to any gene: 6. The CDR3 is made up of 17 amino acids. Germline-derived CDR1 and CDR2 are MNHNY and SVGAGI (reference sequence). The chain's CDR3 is CASSPGLAGLNTGELFF. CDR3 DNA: TGTGCCAGCAGTCCGGGACTAGCGGGCCTTAACACCGGGGAGCTGTTTTTT.

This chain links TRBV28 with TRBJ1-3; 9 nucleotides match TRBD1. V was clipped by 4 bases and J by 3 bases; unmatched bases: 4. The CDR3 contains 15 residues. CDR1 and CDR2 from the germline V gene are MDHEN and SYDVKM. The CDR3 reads CASSSGTGIGNTIYF. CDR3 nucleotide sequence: TGTGCCAGCAGTTCCGGGACAGGGATTGGAAACACCATATATTTT.

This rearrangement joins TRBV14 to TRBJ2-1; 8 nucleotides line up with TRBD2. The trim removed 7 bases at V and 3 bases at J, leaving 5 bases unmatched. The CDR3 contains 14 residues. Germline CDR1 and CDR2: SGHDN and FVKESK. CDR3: CASMGAGVYNEQFF. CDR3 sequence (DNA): TGTGCCAGCATGGGAGCGGGAGTCTACAATGAGCAGTTCTTC.

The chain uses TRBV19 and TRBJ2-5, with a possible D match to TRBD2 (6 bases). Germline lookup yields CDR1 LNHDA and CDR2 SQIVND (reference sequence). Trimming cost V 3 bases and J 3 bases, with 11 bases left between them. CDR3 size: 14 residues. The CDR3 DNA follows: TGTGCCAGTAGTATTAGCGGTGCCAAAGAGACCCAGTACTTC. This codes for CASSISGAKETQYF.

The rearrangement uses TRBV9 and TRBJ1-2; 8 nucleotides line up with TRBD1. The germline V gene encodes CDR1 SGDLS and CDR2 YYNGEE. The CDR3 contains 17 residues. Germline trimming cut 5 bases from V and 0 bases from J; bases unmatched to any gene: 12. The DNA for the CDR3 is TGTGCCAGCAGTGACGATTCAGGGGGCGCGTCTAACTATGGCTACACCTTC. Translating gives CASSDDSGGASNYGYTF.

DNA for the CDR3: TGTGCCAGCAGCCGCCGGGGGGAGCCAAGGGAGAACTATGGCTACACCTTC. Its protein product is CASSRRGEPRENYGYTF. The chain joins TRBV27 to TRBJ1-2; possible D gene TRBD1, 5 bases. Germline-derived CDR1 and CDR2 are MNHEY and SMNVEV (reference sequence). This CDR3 spans 17 amino acids. V lost 6 bases to trimming and J lost 2 bases, with 22 bases between them.

The chain's CDR3 is CSDGQGAIGYTF. The CDR3 DNA sequence: TGCAGCGACGGACAGGGGGCGATTGGCTACACCTTC. This chain connects TRBV29-1 to TRBJ1-2; TRBD1 matches at 11 bases. V shed 7 bases and J 7 bases; nucleotides not matched to a gene: 5. The CDR3 consists of 12 residues. The germline CDR1 and CDR2 sequences are SQVTM and ANQGSEA.

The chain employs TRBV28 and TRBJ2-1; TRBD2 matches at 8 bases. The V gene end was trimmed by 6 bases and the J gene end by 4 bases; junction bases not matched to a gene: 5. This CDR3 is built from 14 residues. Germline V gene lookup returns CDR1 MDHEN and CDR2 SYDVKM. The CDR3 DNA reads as TGTGCCAGCAGAGTAGCGGGAAGATACAATGAGCAGTTCTTC. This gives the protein CASRVAGRYNEQFF. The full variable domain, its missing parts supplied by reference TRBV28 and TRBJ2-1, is DVKVTQSSRYLVKRTGEKVFLECVQDMDHENMFWYRQDPGLGLRLIYFSYDVKMKEKGDIPEGYSVSREKKERFSLILESASTNQTSMYLCASRVAGRYNEQFFGPGTRLTVL.

The CDR3 spells CASSEYGGSGHQPQHF. CDR3 bases: TGTGCCAGCAGTGAATATGGAGGGTCGGGACATCAGCCCCAGCATTTT. This chain connects TRBV25-1 to TRBJ1-5, with a possible D match to TRBD1 (5 bases). This CDR3 spans 16 amino acids. Germline assignment: CDR1 MGHDK and CDR2 SYGVNS. V was pared by 0 bases and J by 5 bases, with 14 bases between. The variable domain in full, completed from reference TRBV25-1 and TRBJ1-5, reads EADIYQTPRYLVIGTGKKITLECSQTMGHDKMYWYQQDPGMELHLIHYSYGVNSTEKGDLSSESTVSRIRTEHFPLTLESARPSHTSQYLCASSEYGGSGHQPQHFGDGTRLSIL.